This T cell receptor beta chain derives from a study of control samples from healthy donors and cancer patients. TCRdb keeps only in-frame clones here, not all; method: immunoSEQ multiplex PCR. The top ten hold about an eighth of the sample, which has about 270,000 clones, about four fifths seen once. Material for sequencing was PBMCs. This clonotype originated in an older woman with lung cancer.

Here the CDR3 reads CASSLGTDTQYF. As DNA, the CDR3 is TGTGCCAGTTCTCTGGGGACAGATACGCAGTATTTT. V is TRBV19 and J is TRBJ2-3; D gene ambiguous. V lost 8 bases to trimming and J lost 3 bases, with 9 bases between them. This CDR3 spans 12 amino acids. Germline CDR1 is LNHDA and CDR2 is SQIVND (reference sequence).